One and the same sample provided the 29 T cell receptor beta chains below, sequenced in a study of cytomegalovirus exposure and HLA in healthy donors. 60 Vbeta and 13 Jbeta primers were used in PCR. Sequencing used immunoSEQ multiplex PCR; TCRdb keeps in-frame clones, though not all of them. The top ten hold around 5.6% of the sample, which has approximately 87,000 clones, roughly four fifths seen once. Material for sequencing was PBMCs. These receptors came from a woman under 30 in good health and CMV-seropositive.

The chain carries TRBV28 and TRBJ2-7; D is possibly TRBD1 (5 bases). This CDR3 comprises 21 residues. Trimming shortened V by 3 bases and J by 0 bases, and 30 bases separated the two germline ends. The germline gives CDR1 MDHEN, CDR2 SYDVKM. CDR3 sequence: CASSLYRNRLSSGPGSYEQYF. The CDR3 nucleotides read TGTGCCAGCAGTTTGTATCGAAACAGGCTATCTTCCGGGCCGGGCTCCTACGAGCAGTACTTC. Full variable domain (missing parts from reference TRBV28 and TRBJ2-7): DVKVTQSSRYLVKRTGEKVFLECVQDMDHENMFWYRQDPGLGLRLIYFSYDVKMKEKGDIPEGYSVSREKKERFSLILESASTNQTSMYLCASSLYRNRLSSGPGSYEQYFGPGTRLTVT.

V is TRBV30 and J is TRBJ2-7, with 12 bases identical to TRBD2. J lost 3 bases, V lost 4 bases, and 4 bases had no gene match. CDR3 length equals 14 residues. Germline-derived CDR1 and CDR2 are GTSNPN and SVGIG (reference sequence). This CDR3 reads CAWIRLAGVYEQYF. The CDR3 nucleotides read TGTGCCTGGATCAGACTAGCGGGAGTCTACGAGCAGTACTTC. Full variable domain (outside the CDR3, taken from reference TRBV30 and TRBJ2-7): SQTIHQWPATLVQPVGSPLSLECTVEGTSNPNLYWYRQAAGRGLQLLFYSVGIGQISSEVPQNLSASRPQDRQFILSSKKLLLSDSGFYLCAWIRLAGVYEQYFGPGTRLTVT.

The chain employs TRBV6-5 and TRBJ2-7, with D possibly being TRBD2 (5 bases). Germline V gene sequence: CDR1 MNHEY, CDR2 SVGAGI. Trimming stripped 3 bases from V and 7 bases from J, with 16 bases between. This CDR3 is 14 amino acids long. CDR3 region: CASSYQAGVGEQYF. Here the CDR3 DNA reads TGTGCCAGCAGTTATCAGGCCGGGGTGGGGGAGCAGTACTTC.

The V and J genes are TRBV29-1 and TRBJ1-1; 7 bases match TRBD1. The germline V gene encodes CDR1 SQVTM and CDR2 ANQGSEA. The trim removed 3 bases at V and 1 base at J, leaving 2 bases unmatched. The CDR3 is made up of 13 amino acids. Written as DNA, the CDR3 is TGCAGCGTTGACGGGACAGAGAACACTGAAGCTTTCTTT. Amino acids: CSVDGTENTEAFF.

J is TRBJ2-2 and V is TRBV6-5, with D possibly being TRBD2 (6 bases). Germline CDR1 and CDR2: MNHEY and SVGAGI. The ends were cut back, 5 bases at V and 1 base at J, with 8 bases in the middle. The CDR3 runs 14 residues. The CDR3 DNA reads as TGTGCCAGCAGTAAGGGACTGAACACCGGGGAGCTGTTTTTT. Protein: CASSKGLNTGELFF.

The chain carries TRBV7-2 and TRBJ2-5, with 7 bases that match TRBD2. CDR3 length: 13 residues. Germline CDR1 SGHTA, CDR2 FQGNSA. Trimming took 10 bases from V and 7 from J; bases not matched to a gene: 12. The CDR3 DNA reads TGTGCCACTGGACTAGAAGCTTCCCGGACCCAGTACTTC. Translation: CATGLEASRTQYF.

With regard to this clone: The junction shows a germline mismatch at one end, possibly a read error. The chain carries TRBV12-5 and TRBJ2-1, with 8 positions matching TRBD2. This CDR3 spans 17 amino acids. Germline CDR1 is LGHNT and CDR2 is FRNRAP. The CDR3 DNA follows: TGTGCTAGTGGTTTGGGAACCCTAGGTGTACTAGCGGCGGAAAAGGTCTTC. This codes for CASGLGTLGVLAAEKVF. Combining the CDR3 with reference TRBV12-5 and TRBJ2-1 gives the whole variable domain DARVTQTPRHKVTEMGQEVTMRCQPILGHNTVFWYRQTMMQGLELLAYFRNRAPLDDSGMPKDRFSAEMPDATLATLKIQPSEPRDSAVYFCASGLGTLGVLAAEKVFGPGTRLTVL.

The chain recombines TRBV7-9 with TRBJ2-7; 9 bases match TRBD2. The V gene end was trimmed by 5 bases and the J gene end by 3 bases; junction bases not matched to a gene: 8. The germline CDR1 and CDR2 sequences are SEHNR and FQNEAQ (reference sequence). CDR3 size: 15 residues. In nucleotides, the CDR3 is TGTGCCAGCAGCCAGGTGCCTAGCGGGATCTACGAGCAGTACTTC. Translating gives CASSQVPSGIYEQYF.

J is TRBJ1-4 and V is TRBV19; D gene ambiguous. The CDR3 is 15 amino acids. The germline gives CDR1 LNHDA, CDR2 SQIVND (reference sequence). Trimming took off 4 bases at V and 7 bases at J, with 16 bases between the two ends. The chain's CDR3 is CASSNSASGGEKLFF. For the CDR3, the DNA is TGTGCCAGTAGTAATTCGGCTTCAGGAGGTGAAAAACTGTTTTTT. Full variable domain (rest looked up from reference TRBV19 and TRBJ1-4): DGGITQSPKYLFRKEGQNVTLSCEQNLNHDAMYWYRQDPGQGLRLIYYSQIVNDFQKGDIAEGYSVSREKKESFPLTVTSAQKNPTAFYLCASSNSASGGEKLFFGSGTQLSVL.

This clone was observed once. V gene TRBV27 combines with J gene TRBJ2-1; 7 bases are shared with TRBD1. The CDR3 runs to 13 residues. Unmatched junction bases numbered 3, after V lost 2 bases and J lost 8 bases. Germline loops: CDR1 MNHEY, CDR2 SMNVEV (reference sequence). The CDR3 DNA is TGTGCCAGCAGTTTAAGAGGGGGCGATGAGCAGTTCTTC. Its translation: CASSLRGGDEQFF.

V is TRBV29-1 and J is TRBJ1-5; 8 bases align to TRBD1. The ends lost 7 bases at V and 2 bases at J; junction bases unmatched: 4. CDR3 size: 13 residues. Germline CDR1 is SQVTM and CDR2 is ANQGSEA. The CDR3 protein is CSASQGGNQPQHF. The CDR3 DNA is TGCAGCGCTTCACAGGGGGGCAATCAGCCCCAGCATTTT. Supplemented by reference TRBV29-1 and TRBJ1-5, the full variable domain reads SAVISQKPSRDICQRGTSLTIQCQVDSQVTMMFWYRQQPGQSLTLIATANQGSEATYESGFVIDKFPISRPNLTFSTLTVSNMSPEDSSIYLCSASQGGNQPQHFGDGTRLSIL.

The V gene is TRBV6-5, the J gene TRBJ1-2; D might be TRBD1 (5 bases). Looked up from germline, CDR1 is MNHEY and CDR2 is SVGAGI. Trimming took 2 bases from V and 1 from J, leaving 8 bases between them. CDR3 length: 14 amino acids. The DNA for the CDR3 is TGTGCCAGCAGTTACGGGCAGGGTAACTATGGCTACACCTTC. This codes for CASSYGQGNYGYTF.

The J gene is TRBJ2-7, the V gene TRBV5-1; maybe TRBD2 (6 bases). This CDR3 comprises 13 residues. With 0 bases removed from V and 11 bases from J, the gap between germline ends came to 15 bases. The germline gives CDR1 SGHRS, CDR2 YFSETQ. CDR3 sequence reads: CASSLDTGVKEYF. CDR3 DNA sequence: TGCGCCAGCAGCTTGGATACGGGAGTTAAGGAGTACTTC.

The CDR3 loop is CASSTPKRGSYEQYF. The DNA for the CDR3 is TGTGCCAGCAGTACCCCCAAAAGGGGCTCCTACGAGCAGTACTTC. This rearrangement joins TRBV2 to TRBJ2-7; TRBD1 is a possible D gene (5 bases). With 5 bases removed from V and 0 bases from J, the gap between germline ends came to 14 bases. This CDR3 region has 15 residues. Germline V gene sequence: CDR1 SNHLY, CDR2 FYNNEI.

This chain links TRBV13 with TRBJ2-7; unclear D gene. The germline V gene encodes CDR1 PRHDT and CDR2 FYEKMQ (reference sequence). This CDR3 spans 14 amino acids. V was clipped by 5 bases and J by 0 bases, with 11 bases between them. The CDR3 protein is CASSPQFSSYEQYF. CDR3 bases: TGTGCCAGCAGCCCCCAATTTAGCTCCTACGAGCAGTACTTC.

The chain recombines TRBV28 with TRBJ1-2, with 9 bases lining up with TRBD1. Germline V gene sequence: CDR1 MDHEN, CDR2 SYDVKM. The CDR3 spans 13 residues. J was trimmed by 7 bases and V by 6 bases; bases with no gene match: 6. CDR3 sequence (DNA): TGTGCCAGCAGCCGGGACAGGGACTCTGGCTACACCTTC. Translation gives CASSRDRDSGYTF.

Only one count was recorded for this clone. The chain couples TRBV30 to TRBJ2-1; tentative D call: TRBD2 (5 bases). Germline V gene data show CDR1 as GTSNPN and CDR2 as SVGIG (reference sequence). The CDR3 consists of 12 residues. V gave up 3 bases and J gave up 8 bases, with 11 bases separating them. The CDR3 region has the DNA TGTGCCTGGAGCTGGAGGATTGATGAGCAGTTCTTC. Its translation: CAWSWRIDEQFF.

The rearrangement uses TRBV7-6 and TRBJ1-4, with unresolved D. V was shortened by 1 base and J by 9 bases, with 9 bases between the two germline ends. CDR3 length equals 13 residues. Germline CDR1 SGHVS, CDR2 FNYEAQ. The CDR3 DNA sequence: TGTGCCAGCAGCTTAGGGGCCAGTCAAAAACTGTTTTTT. This sequence encodes CASSLGASQKLFF.

A few counts support this clone. V gene TRBV5-4 combines with J gene TRBJ2-3; D call uncertain. V lost 3 bases, J lost 1 base, and 6 bases lay in between. Per the germline V gene, CDR1 is SGHNT and CDR2 is YYREEE (reference sequence). This CDR3 comprises 13 residues. CDR3 in amino acids: CASSSRGTDTQYF. The CDR3 DNA reads TGTGCCAGCAGCTCGAGAGGCACAGATACGCAGTATTTT.

The genes are TRBV28 and TRBJ2-1; 9 bases are a match to TRBD2. Germline lookup yields CDR1 MDHEN and CDR2 SYDVKM. With 6 bases clipped from V and 2 bases from J, the junction kept 8 bases outside the gene matches. CDR3 length: 16 residues. CDR3 region: CASRSRASGTYNEQFF. The CDR3 DNA is TGTGCCAGCAGAAGCCGAGCTAGCGGGACCTACAATGAGCAGTTCTTC.

V usage is TRBV18 and J usage is TRBJ1-2; 7 nucleotides align to TRBD1. Per the germline V gene, CDR1 is KGHSH and CDR2 is LQKENI. V lost 2 bases to trimming and J lost 6 bases; unmatched junction nucleotides: 9. The CDR3 has 15 amino acids. The CDR3 loop is CASSPARGRRDGYTF. The CDR3 DNA reads as TGTGCCAGCTCACCAGCGAGGGGGCGAAGAGATGGCTACACCTTC.

This chain joins TRBV28 and TRBJ1-2; no clear D gene. The length of the CDR3 is 12 residues. Germline loops: CDR1 MDHEN, CDR2 SYDVKM. V gave up 3 bases and J gave up 2 bases, with 4 bases separating them. CDR3 DNA: TGTGCCAGCAGTTTGAGGAACTATGGCTACACCTTC. Translated, it gives CASSLRNYGYTF.

This chain uses TRBV2 with TRBJ2-1; TRBD1 matches 9 bases. CDR1 and CDR2 from the germline V gene are SNHLY and FYNNEI. The junction had 10 bases not matched to a gene; V was cut back by 7 bases and J by 9 bases. The length of the CDR3 is 14 residues. This CDR3 reads CASTGQGRVSEQFF. The CDR3 DNA reads TGTGCCAGCACGGGACAGGGCCGGGTGAGTGAGCAGTTCTTC.

A single count supports this clone. CDR3 protein: CASRGQGAENIQYF. The CDR3 DNA sequence: TGTGCCAGCAGGGGACAGGGGGCAGAGAACATTCAGTACTTC. The chain couples TRBV5-6 to TRBJ2-4; TRBD1 agrees at 12 bases. The CDR3 runs 14 residues. The germline gives CDR1 SGHDT, CDR2 YYEEEE. V trimming: 5 bases; J trimming: 7 bases; junction bases outside the gene matches: 4.

V and J are TRBV18 and TRBJ2-5; TRBD1 aligns across 11 bases. The CDR3 totals 18 residues. In germline, CDR1 is KGHSH, CDR2 LQKENI. The trim removed 3 bases at V and 5 bases at J, leaving 14 bases unmatched. The CDR3: CASSPIPEDRGRKETQYF. For the CDR3, the DNA is TGTGCCAGCTCACCTATACCAGAGGACAGGGGGCGCAAGGAGACCCAGTACTTC.

The chain employs TRBV11-3 and TRBJ2-5; D is unclear. Trimming cost V 1 base and J 5 bases, with 14 bases left between them. The CDR3 consists of 15 residues. The germline V gene has CDR1 SGHNT and CDR2 YENEEA. The DNA for the CDR3 is TGTGCCAGCAGCTTAGTGGGCCTTACCCGGGAGACCCAGTACTTC. Translation: CASSLVGLTRETQYF.

The gene calls are TRBV5-4 and TRBJ2-7; 10 positions match TRBD2. Germline lookup yields CDR1 SGHNT and CDR2 YYREEE (reference sequence). This CDR3 is built from 15 residues. Germline trimming cut 2 bases from V and 3 bases from J; bases unmatched to any gene: 5. The CDR3: CASSFGSGGDYEQYF. CDR3 in DNA: TGTGCCAGCAGCTTTGGGAGCGGGGGGGACTACGAGCAGTACTTC.

In this sample, this clone turned up a few times. The chain combines TRBV29-1 with TRBJ2-5; a possible D gene is TRBD2 (6 bases). Germline CDR1 is SQVTM and CDR2 is ANQGSEA. V was clipped by 4 bases and J by 1 base, with 16 bases between them. The CDR3 covers 15 residues. CDR3 protein: CSVGPSATFQETQYF. The CDR3 region has the DNA TGCAGCGTTGGTCCTAGCGCGACTTTCCAAGAGACCCAGTACTTC.

The sample holds one count of this clone. The V gene is TRBV5-1, the J gene TRBJ1-4, with D hard to call. The CDR3 has 15 residues. Trimming removed 5 bases from V and 1 base from J, with 12 bases in between. Germline V CDR1 and CDR2: SGHRS, YFSETQ. The CDR3 DNA reads TGCGCCAGCAGGGGCAGTGAATTAACTAATGAAAAACTGTTTTTT. It encodes CASRGSELTNEKLFF.